The 3 T cell receptor beta chains reported below all come from one sample, sequenced in a study of blood T cell repertoires in COVID-19. Assay used: immunoSEQ multiplex PCR; TCRdb lists only in-frame clones, some missing. The sample consists of 150,000 to 200,000 clones, roughly 85% of them appearing once. Sequencing used peripheral blood. Receptor source: a human donor with acute or convalescent COVID-19. The donor label of this sample is uncertain.

The chain employs TRBV4-2 and TRBJ1-5; D is unclear. In germline, CDR1 is LGHNA, CDR2 YNFKEQ. The V gene lost 4 bases and the J gene lost 0 bases, with 10 bases spanning the gap. The CDR3 spans 15 residues. The CDR3: CASSPTPGSNQPQHF. CDR3 nucleotides: TGTGCCAGCAGCCCCACGCCAGGTAGCAATCAGCCCCAGCATTTT.

This chain joins TRBV9 and TRBJ1-6, with D unclear. Germline V CDR1 and CDR2: SGDLS, YYNGEE. The CDR3 runs 13 residues. V lost 6 bases and J 10 bases, leaving 14 bases between the germline ends. The CDR3 DNA reads TGTGCCAGCACCCAGAGGGTAGGATCACCCCTCCACTTT. Translating gives CASTQRVGSPLHF.

The chain carries TRBV19 and TRBJ2-7; TRBD2 might be the D (5 bases). The CDR3 runs 15 residues. V was shortened by 1 base and J by 3 bases, with 13 bases between the two germline ends. From germline, CDR1 is LNHDA and CDR2 SQIVND (reference sequence). This chain's CDR3 is CASSIVAERSYEQYF. The DNA for the CDR3 is TGTGCCAGTAGTATAGTCGCTGAGCGGAGCTACGAGCAGTACTTC. Together with reference TRBV19 and TRBJ2-7, the CDR3 gives the full variable domain: DGGITQSPKYLFRKEGQNVTLSCEQNLNHDAMYWYRQDPGQGLRLIYYSQIVNDFQKGDIAEGYSVSREKKESFPLTVTSAQKNPTAFYLCASSIVAERSYEQYFGPGTRLTVT.